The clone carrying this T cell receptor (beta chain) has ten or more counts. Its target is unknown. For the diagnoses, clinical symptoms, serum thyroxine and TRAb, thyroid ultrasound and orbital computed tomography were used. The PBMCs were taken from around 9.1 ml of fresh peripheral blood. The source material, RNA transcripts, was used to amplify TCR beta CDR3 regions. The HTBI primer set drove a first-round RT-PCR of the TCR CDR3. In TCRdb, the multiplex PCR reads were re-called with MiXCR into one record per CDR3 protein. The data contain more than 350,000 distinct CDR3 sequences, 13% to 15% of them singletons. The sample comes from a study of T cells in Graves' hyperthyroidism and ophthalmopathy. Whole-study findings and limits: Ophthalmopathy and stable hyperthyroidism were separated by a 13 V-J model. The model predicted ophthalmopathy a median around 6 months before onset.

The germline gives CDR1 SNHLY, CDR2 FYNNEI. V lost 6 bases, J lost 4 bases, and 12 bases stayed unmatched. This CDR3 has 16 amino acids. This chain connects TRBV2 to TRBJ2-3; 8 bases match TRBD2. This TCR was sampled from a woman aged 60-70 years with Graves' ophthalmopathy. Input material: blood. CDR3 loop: CASRLLATGGADTQYF. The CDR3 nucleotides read TGTGCCAGCAGACTACTAGCGACGGGGGGGGCAGATACGCAGTATTTT.